A single count supports the clone carrying this TCR beta chain. This sample is drawn from a study of blood T cell repertoires in COVID-19. Study at large: PBMCs, B-cell-depleted T cells, or T cells provided the cDNA or gDNA that made up the material.

V shed 5 bases and J shed 4 bases, with 6 bases lying between them. This CDR3 comprises 12 residues. Germline V CDR1 and CDR2: MDHEN, SYDVKM. The authors' processing: From reference gene primer amplification, estimates of nucleated cell counts were derived. Generated by immunoSEQ multiplex PCR, the TCRdb table keeps only in-frame clones and is missing some. The V and J calls and clone size come from that table; D and trimming were worked out from the DNA. The sample records 150,000 to 200,000 clones, around four fifths being singletons. Cohort allocation depended upon clinical history that participants reported.

V usage is TRBV28 and J usage is TRBJ1-5, with D unclear. The TCR sequence derives from a woman aged 45 to 65 in a cohort exposed to, infected with or recovered from COVID-19 (not recorded which). The sample comprised PBMCs or T cells enriched from blood (not recorded which). CDR3 residues: CASSETNQPQHF. As DNA, the CDR3 is TGTGCCAGCAGTGAAACTAATCAGCCCCAGCATTTT.